This passage covers 11 T cell receptor beta chains from one sample sequenced in a study of blood T cell repertoires in COVID-19. This table comes from immunoSEQ multiplex PCR, and its TCRdb copy is limited to in-frame clones, with some not included. In the table there are about 54,000 clones, less than 95% of which are singletons. Sequenced: peripheral blood. Every receptor here comes from a woman in her 40s with active COVID-19.

The chain couples TRBV24-1 to TRBJ2-7; 10 bases are shared with TRBD1. The CDR3 length is 15 residues. V lost 2 bases, J lost 3 bases, and 3 bases stayed unmatched. Per germline, CDR1 KGHDR and CDR2 SFDVKD. CDR3 loop: CATSDSRTGGYEQYF. In DNA form, the CDR3 reads TGTGCCACCAGTGATTCCAGGACAGGGGGCTACGAGCAGTACTTC.

The chain has TRBV6-2 or TRBV6-3 and TRBJ2-1; TRBD1 aligns across 8 bases. Trimming removed 2 bases from V and 8 bases from J; junction bases left unmatched: 14. This CDR3 has 17 residues. Germline V CDR1 and CDR2: MNHEY, SVGEGT. Here the CDR3 DNA reads TGTGCCAGCAGTTACGCGATTTGGGACAGGTTAGATCATGAGCAGTTCTTC. This codes for CASSYAIWDRLDHEQFF.

This clone appeared a single time. V and J are TRBV3-1 (or the pseudogene TRBV3-2) and TRBJ1-2; D may be TRBD1 (5 bases). Trimming took off 0 bases at V and 6 bases at J, with 11 bases between the two ends. The CDR3 runs 14 residues. In germline, CDR1 is LGHDT, CDR2 YNNKEL (reference sequence). The CDR3 coding sequence is TGTGCCAGCAGCCAAGAACCGGGGGATGATGGCTACACCTTC. It encodes CASSQEPGDDGYTF.

V usage is TRBV5-1 and J usage is TRBJ2-3; D perhaps matches TRBD1 (6 bases). The CDR3 totals 14 residues. From germline, CDR1 is SGHRS and CDR2 YFSETQ. Trimming removed 4 bases at V and 4 bases at J, with 13 bases between. The CDR3 is CASSAGVSADTQYF. CDR3 bases: TGCGCCAGCAGCGCAGGGGTCTCCGCAGATACGCAGTATTTT.

The chain joins TRBV4-2 to TRBJ2-3; 12 positions match TRBD2. The CDR3 is made up of 16 amino acids. J gave up 1 base and V 4 bases, and 3 bases lay outside the gene matches. Germline assignment: CDR1 LGHNA and CDR2 YNFKEQ. CDR3 region: CASSLRTSGGTDTQYF. In nucleotides, the CDR3 is TGTGCCAGCAGCCTCCGGACTAGCGGGGGCACAGATACGCAGTATTTT.

This chain links TRBV3-1 (or the pseudogene TRBV3-2) with TRBJ2-3, with TRBD1 as a possible D gene (5 bases). The V end was cut by 1 base, the J end by 0 bases, with 8 bases between. CDR1 and CDR2 (germline): LGHDT, YNNKEL (reference sequence). This CDR3 is built from 15 residues. The CDR3 region is CASSQGQTSTDTQYF. CDR3 coding DNA: TGTGCCAGCAGCCAAGGACAGACCAGCACAGATACGCAGTATTTT.

The rearrangement links TRBV5-1 to TRBJ2-7, with a weak D call TRBD1 (6 bases). This CDR3 comprises 13 residues. Per the germline V gene, CDR1 is SGHRS and CDR2 is YFSETQ. Trimming took 1 base from V and 5 from J, leaving 10 bases between them. CDR3 in amino acids: CASSLTGSNEQYF. The CDR3 DNA is TGCGCCAGCAGCTTGACAGGGTCCAACGAGCAGTACTTC.

V usage is TRBV19 and J usage is TRBJ2-4, with 8 bases aligning to TRBD1. Germline loops: CDR1 LNHDA, CDR2 SQIVND (reference sequence). This CDR3 is built from 14 residues. V lost 6 bases to trimming and J lost 0 bases; unmatched junction nucleotides: 1. The CDR3 DNA reads as TGTGCCAGTAGGGACAGGGAAGCCAAAAACATTCAGTACTTC. Amino acids: CASRDREAKNIQYF.

V is TRBV11-2 and J is TRBJ2-7; TRBD2 aligns across 10 bases. The V gene end was trimmed by 5 bases and the J gene end by 6 bases; junction bases not matched to a gene: 16. This CDR3 comprises 17 residues. The V gene's germline CDR1 is SGHAT and CDR2 FQNNGV. DNA of the CDR3: TGTGCCAGCAGCCTCATAACTAGCGGGGTTATGAATTTCGAGCAGTACTTC. Translated: CASSLITSGVMNFEQYF.

CDR3 nucleotide sequence: TGTGCCAGCAGTGTGAGCAGGGGCAAGGGTCCGGGTTTCTTT. Protein: CASSVSRGKGPGFF. The chain carries TRBV2 and TRBJ1-1; tentatively, D is TRBD1 (6 bases). The CDR3 totals 14 residues. The ends were cut back, 4 bases at V and 13 bases at J, with 22 bases in the middle. Germline V gene data show CDR1 as SNHLY and CDR2 as FYNNEI.

This clone was seen a single time. The chain recombines TRBV7-2 with TRBJ1-1; D not certain. CDR3 size: 14 residues. Per germline, CDR1 SGHTA and CDR2 FQGNSA. V lost 0 bases and J lost 1, with 6 bases in between. CDR3 protein: CASSLAPKNTEAFF. The CDR3 nucleotides read TGTGCCAGCAGCTTAGCCCCCAAGAACACTGAAGCTTTCTTT.